Following are 20 T cell receptor beta chains from one sample sequenced in a study of response to subunit inactivated influenza vaccine. One entry per CDR3 protein, called by TCRdb with MiXCR from the RT-PCR reads. This sample yields 600,000 to 850,000 distinct CDR3 sequences, of which approximately 15% are seen a single time; 6% to 9.5% belongs to the top ten. Sequencing used PBMCs from blood, obtained 14 to 15 days before vaccination. These receptors were taken from a man between 50 and 59 years old who received an inactivated influenza vaccine.

The CDR3 loop reads CSARETGTANYGYTF. CDR3 coding DNA: TGCAGTGCTAGAGAAACCGGGACAGCTAACTATGGCTACACCTTC. The chain joins TRBV20-1 to TRBJ1-2; 7 bases agree with TRBD1. Trimming at V came to 0 bases and at J to 0 bases, leaving 4 bases not matched to a gene. The CDR3 has 15 amino acids. Germline values: CDR1 DFQATT, CDR2 SNEGSKA (reference sequence).

This clonotype has just a few counts. This rearrangement joins TRBV9 to TRBJ2-1; the match to TRBD2 covers 8 bases. Germline lookup yields CDR1 SGDLS and CDR2 YYNGEE. The length of the CDR3 is 15 residues. V shed 3 bases, J shed 8 bases, and the junction held 10 bases outside the gene matches. In DNA form, the CDR3 reads TGTGCCAGCAGCGGGATAGCGGGAAAATTGGATGAGCAGTTCTTC. As protein: CASSGIAGKLDEQFF.

This clonotype was detected only a few times. The chain has TRBV6-2 or TRBV6-3 and TRBJ1-4; D is possibly TRBD1 (5 bases). In germline, CDR1 is MNHEY, CDR2 SVGEGT. Trimming took off 7 bases at V and 0 bases at J, with 9 bases between the two ends. The CDR3 has 14 amino acids. CDR3 sequence (DNA): TGTGCCAGCACCGCGACAGCAACTAATGAAAAACTGTTTTTT. Amino acids: CASTATATNEKLFF.

This clonotype has ten or more counts. This chain joins TRBV27 and TRBJ1-5, with D uncertain. The length of the CDR3 is 15 residues. CDR1 MNHEY and CDR2 SMNVEV come from the germline V gene (reference sequence). V lost 3 bases, J lost 0 bases, and 9 bases lay in between. The CDR3 spells CASSLEGYSNQPQHF. CDR3 sequence (DNA): TGTGCCAGCAGTTTGGAGGGTTATAGCAATCAGCCCCAGCATTTT.

This clonotype was counted between two and nine times. The rearrangement links TRBV11-2 to TRBJ1-4; D may be TRBD1 (6 bases). Germline V gene data show CDR1 as SGHAT and CDR2 as FQNNGV. CDR3 size: 14 residues. V was pared by 1 base and J by 12 bases, with 15 bases between. The CDR3 loop is CASSLGPGDYELFF. The CDR3 bases are TGTGCCAGCAGCTTAGGGCCAGGGGATTATGAACTGTTTTTT.

This clonotype was observed at least ten times. The gene calls are TRBV5-1 and TRBJ1-1, with 7 nucleotides matching TRBD1. Germline-derived CDR1 and CDR2 are SGHRS and YFSETQ. J was trimmed by 1 base and V by 4 bases; bases with no gene match: 4. The CDR3 runs 14 residues. The CDR3 protein is CASSTDRPNTEAFF. CDR3 in DNA: TGCGCCAGCAGCACGGACAGGCCGAACACTGAAGCTTTCTTT.

The CDR3 loop is CASSEMMIQETQYF. The CDR3 DNA sequence: TGTGCCAGCAGTGAAATGATGATCCAAGAGACCCAGTACTTC. The gene calls are TRBV2 and TRBJ2-5; D is undetermined. Germline values: CDR1 SNHLY, CDR2 FYNNEI. The V end was cut by 2 bases, the J end by 1 base, with 8 bases between. The length of the CDR3 is 14 residues.

Only a few counts were recorded for this clonotype. The rearrangement joins TRBV6-2 or TRBV6-3 to TRBJ2-1, with D unclear. Deletions cut 6 bases from V and 5 bases from J, with 17 bases between. The CDR3 is 15 residues long. Germline V gene sequence: CDR1 MNHEY, CDR2 SVGEGT. The CDR3, as DNA: TGTGCCAGCAGCTACGGGCCTCAACCCAACAATGAGCAGTTCTTC. Amino acid sequence: CASSYGPQPNNEQFF.

The rearrangement links TRBV25-1 to TRBJ2-1, with D possibly matching TRBD2 (6 bases). The V gene's germline CDR1 is MGHDK and CDR2 SYGVNS. Trimming left V 1 base short and J 4 bases short, with 14 bases between. The CDR3 runs to 16 residues. CDR3 region: CASSELAVRAYNEQFF. DNA for the CDR3: TGTGCCAGCAGTGAATTAGCGGTGCGGGCTTACAATGAGCAGTTCTTC.

This clonotype was observed a handful of times. The CDR3 bases are TGTGCCAGCAGACAGACAGGGGCGCTGAGGAATGAGCAGTTCTTC. Translated: CASRQTGALRNEQFF. The rearrangement links TRBV6-2 or TRBV6-3 to TRBJ2-1; 8 bases are shared with TRBD1. Trimming removed 6 bases from V and 7 bases from J; junction bases left unmatched: 11. This CDR3 comprises 15 residues. Germline CDR1 reads MNHEY; CDR2 reads SVGEGT.

This clonotype has a handful of counts. The chain carries TRBV28 and TRBJ2-7; TRBD2 might be the D (5 bases). Trimming shortened V by 4 bases and J by 2 bases, and 15 bases separated the two germline ends. CDR1 and CDR2 (germline): MDHEN, SYDVKM. CDR3 length equals 15 residues. The CDR3 nucleotides are TGTGCCAGCAGTTCCTCTACGAGGAGGACCTACGAGCAGTACTTC. Residues: CASSSSTRRTYEQYF.

The chain couples TRBV28 to TRBJ2-2; 10 nucleotides agree with TRBD1. This CDR3 has 15 residues. Trimming cost V 6 bases and J 3 bases; bases outside gene matches: 4. CDR1 is MDHEN, CDR2 SYDVKM, per germline. Here the CDR3 DNA reads TGTGCCAGCAGGAGACAGGGGGCGGACACCGGGGAGCTGTTTTTT. Translated: CASRRQGADTGELFF.

The chain employs TRBV28 and TRBJ2-5, with D unclear. Germline V gene lookup returns CDR1 MDHEN and CDR2 SYDVKM. Trimming took off 3 bases at V and 5 bases at J, with 10 bases between the two ends. The CDR3 sequence is 13 residues long. Here the CDR3 DNA reads TGTGCCAGCAGTTTTCCTCCTTCGGAGACCCAGTACTTC. Amino acids: CASSFPPSETQYF.

The chain links TRBV24-1 to TRBJ2-3; 11 bases map to TRBD2. With 0 bases clipped from V and 2 bases from J, the junction kept 6 bases outside the gene matches. The CDR3 has 18 amino acids. In germline, CDR1 is KGHDR, CDR2 SFDVKD. The DNA of the CDR3 is TGTGCCACCAGTGATTTGAGACCGGGACTAGCGGACACAGATACGCAGTATTTT. Translated: CATSDLRPGLADTDTQYF.

V usage is TRBV12-3 or TRBV12-4 and J usage is TRBJ1-5, with a weak D call TRBD1 (5 bases). There are 14 residues in the CDR3. Trimming took off 5 bases at V and 7 bases at J, with 15 bases between the two ends. DNA of the CDR3: TGTGCCAGCAGTAAAACAGGTCTTGGACAGCCCCAGCATTTT. This sequence encodes CASSKTGLGQPQHF.

CDR3 sequence: CASSVATAGTDTQYF. Written as DNA, the CDR3 is TGTGCCAGCAGCGTAGCTACGGCAGGAACAGATACGCAGTATTTT. The gene calls are TRBV9 and TRBJ2-3; D is unresolved. Germline lookup yields CDR1 SGDLS and CDR2 YYNGEE. The CDR3 is 15 residues long. V shed 0 bases and J shed 3 bases, with 11 bases lying between them.

The rearrangement links TRBV7-8 to TRBJ2-5, with a weak D call TRBD1 (8 bases). The CDR3 runs 18 residues. Germline CDR1 is SGHVS and CDR2 is FQNEAQ. V dropped 5 bases and J dropped 4 bases, with 26 bases sitting between them. CDR3 bases: TGTGCCAGCAGCACGAGGGCCCGGACAGGGAGGGATACAGAGACCCAGTACTTC. Protein: CASSTRARTGRDTETQYF.

This rearrangement joins TRBV5-1 to TRBJ2-7; D may correspond to TRBD1 or TRBD2 (7 bases each). From germline, CDR1 is SGHRS and CDR2 YFSETQ. Deletions cut 6 bases from V and 1 base from J, with 23 bases between. This CDR3 is built from 17 residues. In DNA form, the CDR3 reads TGCGCCAGCACAAGGACAGGTTGGACTAGGGAGTCCTACGAGCAGTACTTC. Encoded protein: CASTRTGWTRESYEQYF. The variable domain in full, completed from reference TRBV5-1 and TRBJ2-7, reads KAGVTQTPRYLIKTRGQQVTLSCSPISGHRSVSWYQQTPGQGLQFLFEYFSETQRNKGNFPGRFSGRQFSNSRSEMNVSTLELGDSALYLCASTRTGWTRESYEQYFGPGTRLTVT.

This clonotype was counted a few times. The chain is built from TRBV6-5 and TRBJ2-1; D may be TRBD1 (5 bases). V was cut by 4 bases and J by 5 bases, with 18 bases left in between. Germline V gives CDR1 MNHEY, CDR2 SVGAGI. CDR3 length: 16 residues. This CDR3 is CASSSIVQGINNEQFF. In DNA, the CDR3 is TGTGCCAGCAGTTCGATCGTGCAGGGAATTAACAATGAGCAGTTCTTC.

This clonotype has a handful of counts. This chain links TRBV6-5 with TRBJ2-3, with a weak D call TRBD2 (6 bases). Trimming shortened V by 6 bases and J by 8 bases, and 9 bases separated the two germline ends. This CDR3 contains 11 residues. Germline V gene data show CDR1 as MNHEY and CDR2 as SVGAGI. CDR3 loop: CASRSGGTQYF. CDR3 nucleotide sequence: TGTGCCAGCAGGTCCGGGGGTACGCAGTATTTT.